This TCR beta chain was recorded in a study of CD8 T cells in Susac syndrome. Findings and limits, study-wide: As acknowledged by the study, its TCR sequencing and HLA analysis included a relatively small number of individuals.

Random hexamers were used to reverse transcribe the RNA input (roughly 0.5 to 1 ug). TCRdb independently ran MiXCR on the immunoSEQ multiplex PCR reads; one entry per CDR3 protein. There are some 400,000 distinct CDR3 sequences in the sample; approximately 85% occur only once, and roughly 0.1% lies in the top ten. As to this clonotype: The antigen is undetermined.

This CDR3 comprises 14 residues. The V end was cut by 0 bases, the J end by 15 bases, with 18 bases between. Germline-derived CDR1 and CDR2 are ENHRY and SYGVKD. The multiple sclerosis controls, all treatment-naive patients, had relapsing-remitting disease that was stable or active. This sequence joins TRBV10-3 and TRBJ2-1; the D is unclear. This TCR was recovered from a human donor with multiple sclerosis. Sequenced input: CD8+ T cells from PBMCs. This CDR3 reads CAISESGEANPLFF. The CDR3 DNA is TGTGCCATCAGTGAGTCCGGAGAGGCAAATCCACTGTTCTTC.